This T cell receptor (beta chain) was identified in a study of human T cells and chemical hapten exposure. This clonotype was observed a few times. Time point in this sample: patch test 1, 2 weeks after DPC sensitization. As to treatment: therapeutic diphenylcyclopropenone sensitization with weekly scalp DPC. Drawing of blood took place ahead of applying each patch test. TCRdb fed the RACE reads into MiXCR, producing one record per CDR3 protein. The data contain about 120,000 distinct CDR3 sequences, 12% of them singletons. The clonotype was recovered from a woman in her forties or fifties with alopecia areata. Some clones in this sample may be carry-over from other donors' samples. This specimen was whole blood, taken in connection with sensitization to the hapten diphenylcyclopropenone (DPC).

The CDR3 is CASRAGAGYYEQYF. The DNA of the CDR3 is TGTGCCAGCAGGGCTGGGGCAGGGTACTACGAGCAGTACTTC. V usage is TRBV6-1 and J usage is TRBJ2-7, with D perhaps TRBD1 (5 bases). Germline V gene sequence: CDR1 MNHNS, CDR2 SASEGT. This CDR3 is 14 amino acids long. The germline V and J ends were trimmed by 6 bases and 3 bases, with 15 bases remaining between them.